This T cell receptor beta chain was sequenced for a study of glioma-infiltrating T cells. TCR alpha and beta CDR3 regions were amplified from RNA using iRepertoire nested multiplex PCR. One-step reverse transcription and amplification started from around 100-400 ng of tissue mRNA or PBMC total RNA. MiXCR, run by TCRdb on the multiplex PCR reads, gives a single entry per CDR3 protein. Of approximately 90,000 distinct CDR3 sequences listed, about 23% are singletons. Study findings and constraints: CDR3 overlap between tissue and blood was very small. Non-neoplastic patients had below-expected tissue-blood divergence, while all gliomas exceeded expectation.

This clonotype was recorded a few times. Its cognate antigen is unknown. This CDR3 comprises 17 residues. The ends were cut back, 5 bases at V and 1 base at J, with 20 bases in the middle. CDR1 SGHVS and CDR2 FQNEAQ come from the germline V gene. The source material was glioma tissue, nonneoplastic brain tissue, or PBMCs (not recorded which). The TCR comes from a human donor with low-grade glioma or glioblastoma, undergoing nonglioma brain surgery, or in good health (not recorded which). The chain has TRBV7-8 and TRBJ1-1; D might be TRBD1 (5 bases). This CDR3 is CASSPEGAGSWNTEAFF. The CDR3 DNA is TGTGCCAGCAGCCCTGAAGGGGCAGGTTCATGGAACACTGAAGCTTTCTTT.